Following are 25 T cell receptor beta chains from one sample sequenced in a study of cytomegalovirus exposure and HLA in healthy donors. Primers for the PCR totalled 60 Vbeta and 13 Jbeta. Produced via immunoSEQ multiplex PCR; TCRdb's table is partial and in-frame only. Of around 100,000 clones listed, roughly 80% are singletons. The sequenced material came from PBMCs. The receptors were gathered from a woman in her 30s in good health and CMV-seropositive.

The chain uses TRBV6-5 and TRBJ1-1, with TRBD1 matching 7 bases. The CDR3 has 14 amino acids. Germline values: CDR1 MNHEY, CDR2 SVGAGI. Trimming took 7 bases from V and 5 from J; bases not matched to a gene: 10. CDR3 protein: CASTDLGGKTEAFF. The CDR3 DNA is TGTGCCAGCACCGACCTAGGGGGCAAGACTGAAGCTTTCTTT.

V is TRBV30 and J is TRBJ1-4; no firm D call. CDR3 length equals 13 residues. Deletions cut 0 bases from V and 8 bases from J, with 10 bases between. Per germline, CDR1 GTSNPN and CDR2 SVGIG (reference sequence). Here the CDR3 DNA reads TGTGCCTGGAGTGTACACGAGGGCGAAAAACTGTTTTTT. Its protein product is CAWSVHEGEKLFF.

This CDR3 reads CASSIKAGGTDTQYF. CDR3 DNA: TGTGCCAGTAGTATTAAGGCAGGGGGCACAGATACGCAGTATTTT. V gene TRBV19 combines with J gene TRBJ2-3; possible D gene TRBD1, 6 bases. This CDR3 is built from 15 residues. CDR1 is LNHDA, CDR2 SQIVND, per germline (reference sequence). V lost 3 bases to trimming and J lost 1 base, with 11 bases between them.

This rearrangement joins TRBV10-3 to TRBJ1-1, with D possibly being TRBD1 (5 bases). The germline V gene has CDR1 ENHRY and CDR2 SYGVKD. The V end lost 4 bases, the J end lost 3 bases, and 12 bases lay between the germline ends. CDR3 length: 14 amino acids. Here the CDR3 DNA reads TGTGCCATCAGTGTGGGGGGAGCGGACACTGAAGCTTTCTTT. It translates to CAISVGGADTEAFF.

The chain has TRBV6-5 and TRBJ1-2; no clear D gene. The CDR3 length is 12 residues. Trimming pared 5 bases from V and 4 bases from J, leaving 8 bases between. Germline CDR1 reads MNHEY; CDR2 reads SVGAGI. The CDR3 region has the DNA TGTGCCAGCAGTCGCGGGAGCTATGGCTACACCTTC. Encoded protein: CASSRGSYGYTF.

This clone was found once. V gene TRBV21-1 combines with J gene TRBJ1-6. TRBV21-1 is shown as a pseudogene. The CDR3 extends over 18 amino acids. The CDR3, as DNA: TGTGCCAGCAGCAAGAGGGGGAGGGCCCGGAAAGGAAATTCACCCCTCCACTTT. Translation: CASSKRGRARKGNSPLHF.

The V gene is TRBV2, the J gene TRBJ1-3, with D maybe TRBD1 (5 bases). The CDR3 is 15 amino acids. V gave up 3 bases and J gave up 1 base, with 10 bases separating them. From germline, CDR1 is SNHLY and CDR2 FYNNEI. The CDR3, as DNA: TGTGCCAGCAGTGACAGGGCTTTGTCTGGAAACACCATATATTTT. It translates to CASSDRALSGNTIYF.

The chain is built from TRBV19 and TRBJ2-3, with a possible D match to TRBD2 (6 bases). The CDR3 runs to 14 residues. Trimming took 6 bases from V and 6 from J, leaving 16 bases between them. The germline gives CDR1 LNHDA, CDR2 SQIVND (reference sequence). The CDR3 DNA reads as TGTGCCAGTAGAGAGGCAGGTCGGGGGGATACGCAGTATTTT. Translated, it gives CASREAGRGDTQYF. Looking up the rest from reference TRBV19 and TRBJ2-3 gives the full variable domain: DGGITQSPKYLFRKEGQNVTLSCEQNLNHDAMYWYRQDPGQGLRLIYYSQIVNDFQKGDIAEGYSVSREKKESFPLTVTSAQKNPTAFYLCASREAGRGDTQYFGPGTRLTVL.

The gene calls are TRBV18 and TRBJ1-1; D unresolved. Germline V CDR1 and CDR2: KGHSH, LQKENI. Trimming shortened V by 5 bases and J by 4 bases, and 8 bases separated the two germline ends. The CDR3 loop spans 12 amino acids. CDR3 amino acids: CASSTRGTEAFF. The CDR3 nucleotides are TGTGCCAGCTCAACCCGGGGCACTGAAGCTTTCTTT.

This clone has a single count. This CDR3 is CASSQMAVYEQYF. CDR3 DNA sequence: TGCGCCAGCAGTCAAATGGCGGTCTACGAGCAGTACTTC. The chain employs TRBV23-1 and TRBJ2-7; no reliable D call. TRBV23-1 is an ORF, and what it does is uncertain. V was pared by 2 bases and J by 3 bases, with 8 bases between. The CDR3 totals 13 residues.

CDR3 DNA sequence: TGTGCCAGCAGTTGGCAGGGAACAAATATCGGGGAGCTGTTTTTT. Translated: CASSWQGTNIGELFF. The chain couples TRBV27 to TRBJ2-2, with D possibly matching TRBD1 (5 bases). Germline CDR1 is MNHEY and CDR2 is SMNVEV (reference sequence). Trimming stripped 4 bases from V and 7 bases from J, with 16 bases between. The CDR3 totals 15 residues.

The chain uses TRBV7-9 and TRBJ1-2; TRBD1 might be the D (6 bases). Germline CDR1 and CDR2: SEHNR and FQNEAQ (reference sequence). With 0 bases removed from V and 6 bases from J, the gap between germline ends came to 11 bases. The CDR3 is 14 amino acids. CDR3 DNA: TGTGCCAGCAGCTTAGCAGAGGGGGGGGATGGCTACACCTTC. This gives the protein CASSLAEGGDGYTF.

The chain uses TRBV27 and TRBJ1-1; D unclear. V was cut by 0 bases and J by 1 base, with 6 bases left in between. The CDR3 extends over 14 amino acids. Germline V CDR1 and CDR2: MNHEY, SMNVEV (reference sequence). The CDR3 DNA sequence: TGTGCCAGCAGTTTATCGGCCAGGAACACTGAAGCTTTCTTT. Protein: CASSLSARNTEAFF.

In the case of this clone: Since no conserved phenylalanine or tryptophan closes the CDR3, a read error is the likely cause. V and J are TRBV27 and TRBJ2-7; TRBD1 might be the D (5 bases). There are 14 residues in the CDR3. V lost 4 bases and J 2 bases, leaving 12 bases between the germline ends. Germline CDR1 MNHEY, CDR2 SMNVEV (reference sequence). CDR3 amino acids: CASSYTTAAYEQYS. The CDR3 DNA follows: TGTGCCAGCAGTTACACGACAGCCGCCTACGAGCAGTACTCC.

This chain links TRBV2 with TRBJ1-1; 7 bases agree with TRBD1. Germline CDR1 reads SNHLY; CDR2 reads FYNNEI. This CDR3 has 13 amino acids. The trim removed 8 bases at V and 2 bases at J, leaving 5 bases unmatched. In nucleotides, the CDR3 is TGTGCCAGCGGAGGGACAGCAAACACTGAAGCTTTCTTT. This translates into CASGGTANTEAFF.

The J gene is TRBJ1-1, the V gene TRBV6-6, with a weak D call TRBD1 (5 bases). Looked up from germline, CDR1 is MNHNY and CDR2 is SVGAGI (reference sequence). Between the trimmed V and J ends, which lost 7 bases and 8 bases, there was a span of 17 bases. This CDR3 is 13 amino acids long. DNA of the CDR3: TGTGCCAGCAACGAACGGCGGCAGGGAGAAGCTTTCTTT. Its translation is CASNERRQGEAFF.

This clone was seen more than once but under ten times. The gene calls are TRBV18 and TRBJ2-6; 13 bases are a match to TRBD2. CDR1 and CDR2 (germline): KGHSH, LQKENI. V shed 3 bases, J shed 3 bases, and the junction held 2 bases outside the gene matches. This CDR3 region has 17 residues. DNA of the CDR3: TGTGCCAGCTCACCGAGACTAGCGGGAGGTGGGGCCAACGTCCTGACTTTC. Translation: CASSPRLAGGGANVLTF.

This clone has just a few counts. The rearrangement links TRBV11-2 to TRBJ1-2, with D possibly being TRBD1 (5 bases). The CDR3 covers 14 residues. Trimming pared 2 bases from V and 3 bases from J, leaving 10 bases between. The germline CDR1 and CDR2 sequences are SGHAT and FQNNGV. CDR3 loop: CASSLPGDDYGYTF. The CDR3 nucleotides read TGTGCCAGCAGCTTACCGGGGGATGACTATGGCTACACCTTC.

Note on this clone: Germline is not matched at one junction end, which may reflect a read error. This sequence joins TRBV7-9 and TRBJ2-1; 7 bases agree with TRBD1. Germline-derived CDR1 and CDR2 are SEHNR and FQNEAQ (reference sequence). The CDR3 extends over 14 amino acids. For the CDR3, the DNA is TGTTCCAGCAGAACGGACAGGTGGGTGTATCAGCAGTTCTTC. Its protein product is CSSRTDRWVYQQFF. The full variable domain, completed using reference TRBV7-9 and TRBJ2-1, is DTGVSQNPRHKITKRGQNVTFRCDPISEHNRLYWYRQTLGQGPEFLTYFQNEAQLEKSRLLSDRFSAERPKGSFSTLEIQRTEQGDSAMYLCSSRTDRWVYQQFFGPGTRLTVL.

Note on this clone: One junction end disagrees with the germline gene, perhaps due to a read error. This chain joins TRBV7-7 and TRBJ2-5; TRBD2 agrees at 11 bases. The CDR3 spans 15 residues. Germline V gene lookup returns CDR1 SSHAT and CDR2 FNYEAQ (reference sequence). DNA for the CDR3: TGTGCTAGCAGCTTAGGCGGGACTAGCGGTACGACCCAGTACTTC. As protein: CASSLGGTSGTTQYF.

The CDR3 bases are TGCGCCAGCAGCGACCTAGCGGGAGTTTGGATTTCCTACAATGAGCAGTTCTTC. Protein sequence: CASSDLAGVWISYNEQFF. This sequence joins TRBV5-1 and TRBJ2-1, with 10 positions matching TRBD2. Losses at the gene ends were 4 bases for V and 1 base for J; bases not matched to a gene: 11. Germline V gives CDR1 SGHRS, CDR2 YFSETQ. The CDR3 runs 18 residues.

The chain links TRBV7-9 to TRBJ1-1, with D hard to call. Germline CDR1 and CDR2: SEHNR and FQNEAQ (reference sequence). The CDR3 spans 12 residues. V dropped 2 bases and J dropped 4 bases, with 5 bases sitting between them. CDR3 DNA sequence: TGTGCCAGCAGCTTACCAGGCACTGAAGCTTTCTTT. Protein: CASSLPGTEAFF.

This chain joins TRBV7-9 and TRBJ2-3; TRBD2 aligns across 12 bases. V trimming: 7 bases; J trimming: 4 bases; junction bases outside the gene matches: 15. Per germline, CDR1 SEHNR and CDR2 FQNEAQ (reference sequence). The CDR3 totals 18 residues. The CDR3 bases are TGTGCCAGCATCCCGACGCTAGCGGGAGGGTTTGGTCCAGATACGCAGTATTTT. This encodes CASIPTLAGGFGPDTQYF.

The CDR3 region is CASRVGGGLDTEAFF. The CDR3, as DNA: TGTGCCAGCAGGGTAGGGGGAGGGTTGGACACTGAAGCTTTCTTT. The chain uses TRBV6-1 and TRBJ1-1, with D possibly TRBD1 on 6 matching bases. V was shortened by 6 bases and J by 3 bases, with 17 bases between the two germline ends. Germline assignment: CDR1 MNHNS and CDR2 SASEGT. The CDR3 is made up of 15 amino acids.

This CDR3 reads CAWSGGSGIHEQYF. The CDR3 nucleotides are TGTGCCTGGAGTGGGGGTTCGGGGATCCACGAGCAGTACTTC. This sequence joins TRBV30 and TRBJ2-7, with a tentative D call TRBD2 (5 bases). With 1 base removed from V and 5 bases from J, the gap between germline ends came to 15 bases. Germline CDR1 and CDR2: GTSNPN and SVGIG (reference sequence). There are 14 residues in the CDR3.